These T cell receptor beta chains were read from a single sample in a study of shared clonotypes between healthy human individuals. Profiling relied on immunoSEQ multiplex PCR, and the TCRdb table lists in-frame clones only, not all of them. The sample shows millions of clones, approximately 93% of them seen only once. The sequenced sample consisted of naive CD4+ T cells from PBMCs. These receptors were obtained from a man between 18 and 35 years old in good health. Some clones in this sample may be carry-over from other donors' samples. The CDR3 runs from the conserved cysteine through the conserved F or W. D genes are given only for firm matches. The size field is filled for only some rows; it gives once, few, many or a size class.

V: TRBV9; D: -; size: -; J: TRBJ1-4; CDR3: CASSVVGRSREKLFF; DNA: TGTGCCAGCAGCGTAGTAGGAAGAAGTAGGGAAAAACTGTTTTTT
V: TRBV6-5; D: -; size: -; J: TRBJ2-1; CDR3: CASRGDTPYNEQFF; DNA: TGTGCCAGCAGGGGGGACACCCCTTACAATGAGCAGTTCTTC
V: TRBV29-1; D: -; size: -; J: TRBJ1-1; CDR3: CSVSGVNTEAFF; DNA: TGCAGCGTTTCTGGAGTGAACACTGAAGCTTTCTTT
V: TRBV5-1; D: -; size: -; J: TRBJ1-3; CDR3: CASSSQGSAGNTIYF; DNA: TGCGCCAGCAGCTCCCAGGGATCTGCCGGAAACACCATATATTTT
V: TRBV5-4; D: -; size: -; J: TRBJ2-2; CDR3: CASSLERIRTGELFF; DNA: TGTGCCAGCAGCTTGGAAAGAATTCGAACCGGGGAGCTGTTTTTT
V: TRBV19; D: -; size: -; J: TRBJ2-2; CDR3: CASSTGPGDTGELFF; DNA: TGTGCCAGTAGTACGGGACCCGGGGACACCGGGGAGCTGTTTTTT
V: TRBV7-7; D: -; size: -; J: TRBJ2-3; CDR3: CASSFPPSTDTQYF; DNA: TGTGCCAGCAGCTTCCCTCCTAGCACAGATACGCAGTATTTT
V: TRBV4-1; D: TRBD1; size: -; J: TRBJ1-5; CDR3: CASSQVITGAGNQPQHF; DNA: TGCGCCAGCAGCCAAGTCATTACAGGGGCCGGCAATCAGCCCCAGCATTTT
V: TRBV6-6; D: TRBD2; size: -; J: TRBJ2-1; CDR3: CASRDSGAGGQIEQFF; DNA: TGTGCCAGCAGAGATTCGGGAGCGGGAGGGCAGATTGAGCAGTTCTTC
V: TRBV29-1; D: -; size: -; J: TRBJ2-5; CDR3: CSVEGTILRETQYF; DNA: TGCAGCGTTGAGGGGACAATCCTGCGGGAGACCCAGTACTTC
V: TRBV27; D: TRBD2; size: -; J: TRBJ2-1; CDR3: CASRGLASGTHNEQFF; DNA: TGTGCCAGCAGAGGACTGGCTAGCGGGACCCACAATGAGCAGTTCTTC
V: TRBV5-6; D: -; size: -; J: TRBJ1-4; CDR3: CASSGRPSPNEKLFF; DNA: TGTGCCAGCAGCGGGAGACCCTCGCCCAATGAAAAACTGTTTTTT
V: TRBV5-8; D: -; size: -; J: TRBJ1-5; CDR3: CASSGGPYSNQPQHF; DNA: TGTGCCAGCAGCGGCGGACCGTATAGCAATCAGCCCCAGCATTTT
V: TRBV5-1; D: TRBD1; size: -; J: TRBJ1-1; CDR3: CASSAPTGGNTEAFF; DNA: TGCGCCAGCAGCGCCCCGACAGGGGGGAACACTGAAGCTTTCTTT
V: TRBV5-4; D: TRBD2; size: -; J: TRBJ2-7; CDR3: CASSPQTSASTYEQYF; DNA: TGTGCCAGCAGCCCCCAGACTAGCGCCAGTACCTACGAGCAGTACTTC
V: TRBV5-4; D: TRBD2; size: -; J: TRBJ2-5; CDR3: CASHQTSGRARETQYF; DNA: TGTGCCAGCCACCAGACTAGCGGGAGGGCCCGGGAGACCCAGTACTTC
V: TRBV28; D: TRBD2; size: -; J: TRBJ2-7; CDR3: CASSLTRASGTSEQYF; DNA: TGTGCCAGCAGTCTGACAAGGGCTAGCGGGACAAGCGAGCAGTACTTC
V: TRBV11-2; D: -; size: -; J: TRBJ2-1; CDR3: CASSLEGGAYNEQFF; DNA: TGTGCCAGCAGCTTAGAAGGGGGGGCCTACAATGAGCAGTTCTTC
V: TRBV10-3; D: -; size: -; J: TRBJ1-5; CDR3: CAISEDLSNQPQHF; DNA: TGTGCCATCAGTGAGGACCTTAGCAATCAGCCCCAGCATTTT
V: TRBV11-2; D: -; size: -; J: TRBJ1-2; CDR3: CASSSRTVGYTF; DNA: TGTGCCAGCAGCTCCCGGACTGTCGGCTACACCTTC
V: TRBV5-1; D: TRBD1; size: -; J: TRBJ2-7; CDR3: CASSATGTGYEQYF; DNA: TGCGCCAGCAGCGCAACCGGGACAGGATACGAGCAGTACTTC
V: TRBV9; D: TRBD1; size: -; J: TRBJ2-7; CDR3: CASSVDPGTEFAYEQYF; DNA: TGTGCCAGCAGCGTAGATCCCGGGACAGAATTTGCCTACGAGCAGTACTTC
V: TRBV27; D: -; size: few; J: TRBJ1-1; CDR3: CASRGRVNTEAFF; DNA: TGTGCCAGCCGAGGTCGGGTGAACACTGAAGCTTTCTTT
V: TRBV6-6; D: TRBD1; size: -; J: TRBJ1-5; CDR3: CASSYGTGNQPQHF; DNA: TGTGCCAGCAGTTACGGGACAGGTAATCAGCCCCAGCATTTT
V: TRBV7-8; D: -; size: -; J: TRBJ2-7; CDR3: CASSLGIGVAYEQYF; DNA: TGTGCCAGCAGCTTAGGTATCGGGGTGGCCTACGAGCAGTACTTC
V: TRBV4-2; D: -; size: -; J: TRBJ2-7; CDR3: CASSQEGSLAGRTYEQYF; DNA: TGTGCCAGCAGCCAAGAGGGCTCATTGGCCGGGCGCACCTACGAGCAGTACTTC
V: TRBV28; D: TRBD2; size: -; J: TRBJ2-1; CDR3: CASIGLADYNEQFF; DNA: TGTGCCAGCATCGGACTAGCGGACTACAATGAGCAGTTCTTC
V: TRBV15; D: TRBD1; size: -; J: TRBJ1-2; CDR3: CATSADRGGGYTF; DNA: TGTGCCACCAGCGCGGACAGGGGCGGTGGCTACACCTTC
V: TRBV18; D: TRBD1; size: -; J: TRBJ2-3; CDR3: CASSPRGTGSTDTQYF; DNA: TGTGCCAGCTCACCACGGGGGACAGGGTCCACAGATACGCAGTATTTT
V: TRBV9; D: -; size: -; J: TRBJ1-3; CDR3: CASSVEAASGNTIYF; DNA: TGTGCCAGCAGCGTAGAGGCGGCCTCTGGAAACACCATATATTTT
V: TRBV18; D: TRBD1; size: -; J: TRBJ1-2; CDR3: CASSPRLSDRDSPFYGYTF; DNA: TGTGCCAGCTCACCCCGACTCTCTGACAGGGACAGCCCCTTCTATGGCTACACCTTC
V: TRBV7-3; D: TRBD1; size: -; J: TRBJ1-1; CDR3: CASSPGGVPEAFF; DNA: TGTGCCAGCAGCCCAGGGGGCGTGCCTGAAGCTTTCTTT
V: TRBV5-6; D: TRBD1; size: -; J: TRBJ2-1; CDR3: CASSLVDREGVEQFF; DNA: TGTGCCAGCAGCTTGGTCGACAGGGAAGGGGTTGAGCAGTTCTTC
V: TRBV10-3; D: -; size: -; J: TRBJ2-3; CDR3: CAISESGPSTDTQYF; DNA: TGTGCCATCAGTGAGTCGGGACCTAGCACAGATACGCAGTATTTT
V: TRBV29-1; D: -; size: few; J: TRBJ1-5; CDR3: CSVEGGENQPQHF; DNA: TGCAGCGTTGAAGGGGGAGAGAATCAGCCCCAGCATTTT
V: TRBV18; D: -; size: -; J: TRBJ1-1; CDR3: CASSSSKTTEAFF; DNA: TGTGCCAGCTCATCCTCCAAGACCACTGAAGCTTTCTTT
V: TRBV6-1; D: -; size: -; J: TRBJ1-1; CDR3: CASSEGEGTEAFF; DNA: TGTGCCAGCAGTGAGGGGGAAGGCACTGAAGCTTTCTTT
V: TRBV6-1; D: -; size: -; J: TRBJ2-1; CDR3: CASRGLGSGYNEQFF; DNA: TGTGCCAGCAGGGGACTGGGTAGCGGCTACAATGAGCAGTTCTTC
V: TRBV27; D: -; size: -; J: TRBJ2-2; CDR3: CASSSRGVTGELFF; DNA: TGTGCCAGCAGTTCCAGGGGGGTCACCGGGGAGCTGTTTTTT
V: TRBV28; D: -; size: once; J: TRBJ2-7; CDR3: CASSGALPYEQYF; DNA: TGTGCCAGCAGTGGAGCCCTACCGTACGAGCAGTACTTC
V: TRBV5-1; D: -; size: once; J: TRBJ2-7; CDR3: CASSLEPGGVYEQYF; DNA: TGCGCCAGCAGCTTGGAGCCAGGTGGGGTTTACGAGCAGTACTTC
V: TRBV7-2; D: -; size: -; J: TRBJ1-1; CDR3: CASSRQSQNTEAFF; DNA: TGTGCCAGCAGCCGCCAGAGCCAGAACACTGAAGCTTTCTTT
V: TRBV11-3; D: TRBD2; size: -; J: TRBJ2-7; CDR3: CASSPSGRGYEQYF; DNA: TGTGCCAGCAGCCCTAGCGGGAGAGGGTACGAGCAGTACTTC
V: TRBV5-6; D: TRBD1; size: -; J: TRBJ2-7; CDR3: CASSSTGKEQYF; DNA: TGTGCCAGCAGCTCGACAGGGAAGGAGCAGTACTTC
V: TRBV7-9; D: TRBD2; size: -; J: TRBJ2-1; CDR3: CASSSGTSGRRFF; DNA: TGTGCCAGCAGCTCCGGGACTAGCGGGAGAAGGTTCTTC
V: TRBV5-8; D: TRBD2; size: -; J: TRBJ2-5; CDR3: CASSRRGLAGGQETQYF; DNA: TGTGCCAGCAGCAGGCGGGGACTAGCGGGGGGCCAAGAGACCCAGTACTTC